These 2 T cell receptor beta chains originate from one sample sequenced in a study of beta chain features in type 1 diabetes. Study outcomes and limitations: Researchers report that Type 1 diabetes patients had moderately but significantly shorter TCRB CDR3s across all four CD4+ subsets.

Investigators reverse transcribed all isolated RNA, so they sequenced expressed TCRB transcripts. TCRdb's copy holds only in-frame clones and misses some; the assay was immunoSEQ multiplex PCR. The sample records roughly 400,000 clones, 8.5% to 10% being singletons. Their target antigens are unknown. Sequencing used central memory CD4+ T cells from blood. These receptors all stem from a man aged 25 to 40 with type 1 diabetes.

The V call is TRBV30, the J call TRBJ2-1, with TRBD1 as a possible D gene (5 bases). Germline loops: CDR1 GTSNPN, CDR2 SVGIG (reference sequence). The CDR3 has 13 residues. Between the trimmed V and J ends, which lost 5 bases and 5 bases, there was a span of 13 bases. DNA for the CDR3: TGTGCCTGGGCACAGGCGATTAACAATGAGCAGTTCTTC. Amino acid sequence: CAWAQAINNEQFF.

In this sample, this clone turned up a few times. The J gene is TRBJ2-5, the V gene TRBV28; the D is unclear. The CDR3 runs 11 residues. V was cut by 7 bases and J by 5 bases, with 8 bases left in between. Germline V gives CDR1 MDHEN, CDR2 SYDVKM. The CDR3 nucleotides are TGTGCCAGCATGCTGCGGGAGACCCAGTACTTC. This encodes CASMLRETQYF.